Listed below are T cell receptor beta chains from one sample, sequenced in a study of technical replicates of blood from a handful of donors. The protocol was immunoSEQ multiplex PCR, while the TCRdb copy is restricted to in-frame clones and leaves out a portion. The data contain about 15,000 clones, 87% of them singletons. Sequenced: PBMCs. The source is a human donor in good health. The CDR3 runs from the conserved cysteine through the conserved F or W. D genes are given only for firm matches. For some rows the clone size is stated as once, few or many, or as a class when expanded; others skip it.

. | . | TRBJ2-7 | TRBV6-8 | CASRSFREAEEQYF | TGTGCCAGCAGATCGTTCAGGGAGGCCGAGGAGCAGTACTTC
. | . | TRBJ1-1 | TRBV5-8 | CASKSDRLNTEAFF | TGTGCCAGCAAAAGTGACAGGTTGAACACTGAAGCTTTCTTT
. | TRBD1 | TRBJ1-1 | TRBV5-1 | CASSWGTGSGNTEAFF | TGCGCCAGCAGCTGGGGGACAGGGTCGGGAAACACTGAAGCTTTCTTT
. | . | TRBJ1-1 | TRBV9 | CASSPGRGGNTEAFF | TGTGCCAGCAGCCCCGGGAGGGGGGGGAACACTGAAGCTTTCTTT
. | TRBD2 | TRBJ2-5 | TRBV7-8 | CASSPTGGRETQYF | TGTGCCAGCAGTCCGACGGGGGGGAGGGAGACCCAGTACTTC
. | TRBD1 | TRBJ2-5 | TRBV5-1 | CASSRGQQETQYF | TGCGCCAGCAGCAGGGGACAGCAAGAGACCCAGTACTTC
. | TRBD2 | TRBJ2-2 | TRBV7-3 | CASSSSYLAGATGELFF | TGTGCCAGCAGCTCCTCATATTTAGCGGGAGCCACCGGGGAGCTGTTTTTT
. | . | TRBJ1-1 | TRBV10-3 | CATNNQGGTEAFF | TGTGCCACCAATAACCAGGGAGGCACTGAAGCTTTCTTT
once | . | TRBJ2-1 | TRBV6-5 | CASSLTPGHQAFF | TGTGCCAGCAGTCTAACCCCCGGACACCAGGCGTTCTTC
. | . | TRBJ1-1 | TRBV6-5 | CASKLDRNTEAFF | TGTGCCAGCAAGCTCGACAGGAACACTGAAGCTTTCTTT
. | . | TRBJ1-4 | TRBV5-1 | CASSDSIANEKLFF | TGCGCCAGCAGCGACAGTATCGCTAATGAAAAACTGTTTTTT
. | TRBD2 | TRBJ2-7 | TRBV4-1 | CASSQKLAVHPSLAEQYF | TGCGCCAGCAGCCAAAAGCTAGCGGTTCATCCCAGTTTGGCGGAGCAGTACTTC
. | . | TRBJ2-2 | TRBV29-1 | CSVEVGVATGELFF | TGCAGCGTTGAGGTAGGAGTGGCCACCGGGGAGCTGTTTTTT
. | TRBD2 | TRBJ2-7 | TRBV7-2 | CASANPGLAESYEQYF | TGTGCCAGCGCAAACCCGGGGCTAGCGGAGTCTTACGAGCAGTACTTC
once | . | TRBJ1-5 | TRBV10-3 | CAISSQSYSNQPQHF | TGTGCCATCAGTTCTCAGTCTTATAGCAATCAGCCCCAGCATTTT
. | . | TRBJ2-7 | TRBV5-1 | CASSLGSGSIREQYF | TGCGCCAGCAGCTTGGGGTCCGGGAGTATAAGGGAGCAGTACTTC
. | TRBD2 | TRBJ2-7 | TRBV7-2 | CASSRPSGTYEQYF | TGTGCCAGCAGCCGGCCTAGCGGAACCTACGAGCAGTACTTC
. | . | TRBJ1-3 | TRBV6-6 | CASTTRPSQGNTIYF | TGTGCCAGCACCACACGTCCCTCTCAGGGAAACACCATATATTTT
. | . | TRBJ2-1 | TRBV5-1 | CASTVAGTYGYEQFF | TGCGCCAGCACCGTGGCGGGAACTTACGGCTATGAGCAGTTCTTC
. | . | TRBJ2-4 | TRBV27 | CASRIGGSAKNIQYF | TGTGCCAGCAGGATAGGAGGTTCGGCCAAAAACATTCAGTACTTC
. | TRBD1 | TRBJ2-1 | TRBV9 | CASNTGGPSYNEQFF | TGTGCCAGCAACACAGGGGGTCCATCCTACAATGAGCAGTTCTTC
. | . | TRBJ2-5 | TRBV19 | CASSIGGTTATQYF | TGTGCCAGTAGTATAGGCGGGACCACCGCGACCCAGTACTTC